The 25 T cell receptor beta chains given below trace back to one sample, sequenced in a study of Tregs in tolerant kidney transplant recipients. Generated by immunoSEQ multiplex PCR, the TCRdb table keeps only in-frame clones and is missing some. The table lists fewer than 100,000 clones, approximately 93% of them singletons. Sequenced material: CD4+ T cells from blood, taken before the transplant. The receptors were gathered from a human donor who received a combined kidney and bone marrow transplant.

This clone was found once. The chain uses TRBV5-4 and TRBJ2-1, with 15 bases matching TRBD2. The CDR3 has 17 amino acids. Trimming removed 4 bases from V and 4 bases from J; junction bases left unmatched: 6. Looked up from germline, CDR1 is SGHNT and CDR2 is YYREEE (reference sequence). In DNA form, the CDR3 reads TGTGCCAGCAGCAGGCCGGGACTAGCGGGGGGATACAATGAGCAGTTCTTC. It encodes CASSRPGLAGGYNEQFF.

In its sample, this clone was seen once. The rearrangement joins TRBV10-1 to TRBJ2-1; the D is unclear. This CDR3 is built from 11 residues. CDR1 and CDR2 from the germline V gene are WNHNN and SYGVQD (reference sequence). V dropped 3 bases and J dropped 10 bases, with 7 bases sitting between them. The CDR3, as DNA: TGCGCCAGCAGTGATTTATTAGAGCAGTTCTTC. This sequence encodes CASSDLLEQFF.

This clone came up once. CDR3 sequence (DNA): TGTGCCAGCAGTGGTTCAGGCTATGGCGAGCAGTACTTC. Encoded protein: CASSGSGYGEQYF. J is TRBJ2-7 and V is TRBV2; no reliable D call. Germline lookup yields CDR1 SNHLY and CDR2 FYNNEI. The V gene lost 4 bases and the J gene lost 6 bases, with 13 bases spanning the gap. The CDR3 is 13 amino acids. The variable domain in full, completed from reference TRBV2 and TRBJ2-7, reads EPEVTQTPSHQVTQMGQEVILRCVPISNHLYFYWYRQILGQKVEFLVSFYNNEISEKSEIFDDQFSVERPDGSNFTLKIRSTKLEDSAMYFCASSGSGYGEQYFGPGTRLTVT.

The rearrangement links TRBV11-3 to TRBJ2-7; tentative D call: TRBD2 (5 bases). The V gene's germline CDR1 is SGHNT and CDR2 YENEEA. The CDR3 covers 14 residues. Between the trimmed V and J ends, which lost 7 bases and 3 bases, there was a span of 16 bases. The CDR3 protein is CASTRSGHGYEQYF. As DNA, the CDR3 is TGTGCCAGCACCCGGAGCGGCCACGGCTACGAGCAGTACTTC. Complete variable domain (other parts from reference TRBV11-3 and TRBJ2-7): EAGVVQSPRYKIIEKKQPVAFWCNPISGHNTLYWYLQNLGQGPELLIRYENEEAVDDSQLPKDRFSAERLKGVDSTLKIQPAELGDSAVYLCASTRSGHGYEQYFGPGTRLTVT.

The chain couples TRBV5-1 to TRBJ2-1; 9 positions match TRBD1. The length of the CDR3 is 15 residues. CDR1 is SGHRS, CDR2 YFSETQ, per germline. V was clipped by 7 bases and J by 0 bases; unmatched bases: 5. DNA for the CDR3: TGCGCCAGCCGGACAGGGGTCAGCTCCTACAATGAGCAGTTCTTC. Protein sequence: CASRTGVSSYNEQFF.

The chain carries TRBV5-1 and TRBJ1-1; D is undetermined. The CDR3 runs to 13 residues. Trimming removed 0 bases at V and 8 bases at J, with 11 bases between. Germline CDR1 and CDR2: SGHRS and YFSETQ. CDR3 bases: TGCGCCAGCAGCTTGGGAATTGCACAGGAAGCTTTCTTT. Translation: CASSLGIAQEAFF.

The rearrangement joins TRBV7-9 to TRBJ1-2; the D gene is possibly TRBD1 (5 bases). CDR1 and CDR2 (germline): SEHNR, FQNEAQ (reference sequence). V lost 4 bases and J 4 bases, leaving 13 bases between the germline ends. The CDR3 extends over 14 amino acids. The CDR3: CASSSDRDSYGYTF. CDR3 nucleotides: TGTGCCAGCAGCTCCGACCGGGACTCCTATGGCTACACCTTC. Variable domain in full (rest from reference TRBV7-9 and TRBJ1-2): DTGVSQNPRHKITKRGQNVTFRCDPISEHNRLYWYRQTLGQGPEFLTYFQNEAQLEKSRLLSDRFSAERPKGSFSTLEIQRTEQGDSAMYLCASSSDRDSYGYTFGSGTRLTVV.

The chain carries TRBV29-1 and TRBJ1-1; D perhaps matches TRBD1 (5 bases). Trimming cost V 3 bases and J 7 bases, with 9 bases left between them. There are 11 residues in the CDR3. Germline CDR1 is SQVTM and CDR2 is ANQGSEA. The CDR3 spells CSVERGYEAFF. The DNA for the CDR3 is TGCAGCGTTGAGCGGGGCTATGAAGCTTTCTTT.

The CDR3 region has the DNA TGCGCCAGCAGCTTAAGTTCAGGGGCCTATTCTAACTATGGCTACACCTTC. The encoded protein is CASSLSSGAYSNYGYTF. This sequence joins TRBV5-1 and TRBJ1-2; weak D call: TRBD1 (6 bases). The V and J ends lost 2 bases and 0 bases respectively, with 17 bases between them. This CDR3 comprises 17 residues. Germline CDR1 is SGHRS and CDR2 is YFSETQ.

The chain employs TRBV11-3 and TRBJ1-6; maybe TRBD1 (6 bases). This CDR3 contains 14 residues. V dropped 5 bases and J dropped 6 bases, with 11 bases sitting between them. Per the germline V gene, CDR1 is SGHNT and CDR2 is YENEEA. The CDR3 region has the DNA TGTGCCAGCAGCCCTAGGGGGATTAATTCACCCCTCCACTTT. Protein sequence: CASSPRGINSPLHF.

The genes are TRBV30 and TRBJ2-2; perhaps TRBD2 as D (5 bases). In germline, CDR1 is GTSNPN, CDR2 SVGIG (reference sequence). Trimming cost V 3 bases and J 3 bases, with 8 bases left between them. This CDR3 region has 13 residues. The CDR3 region has the DNA TGTGCCTGGAGAGGTAGCGACACCGGGGAGCTGTTTTTT. This gives the protein CAWRGSDTGELFF.

The V gene is TRBV2, the J gene TRBJ2-7, with 9 bases fitting TRBD2. The ends lost 9 bases at V and 6 bases at J; junction bases unmatched: 12. Germline V gene sequence: CDR1 SNHLY, CDR2 FYNNEI. The CDR3 loop spans 14 amino acids. CDR3 loop: CASRKIAGAGEQYF. CDR3 DNA sequence: TGTGCCAGTAGAAAAATAGCGGGAGCGGGCGAGCAGTACTTC.

This chain joins TRBV12-5 and TRBJ1-3, with D unclear. Trimming pared 0 bases from V and 4 bases from J, leaving 19 bases between. Germline V gives CDR1 LGHNT, CDR2 FRNRAP. The CDR3 is 18 residues long. CDR3 protein: CASGLVRFRFLGGNTIYF. The DNA of the CDR3 is TGTGCTAGTGGTTTGGTAAGGTTCCGTTTTCTCGGGGGAAACACCATATATTTT.

V usage is TRBV10-3 and J usage is TRBJ2-1; D may be TRBD2 (6 bases). Germline V gives CDR1 ENHRY, CDR2 SYGVKD. CDR3 length: 13 residues. The ends were cut back, 3 bases at V and 5 bases at J, with 8 bases in the middle. CDR3 bases: TGTGCCATCAGTGAAGCTAGCGACAATGAGCAGTTCTTC. Protein sequence: CAISEASDNEQFF.

The chain combines TRBV6-4 with TRBJ1-6, with D perhaps matching TRBD1 (5 bases). The CDR3 contains 13 residues. Looked up from germline, CDR1 is MRHNA and CDR2 is SNTAGT. The ends were cut back, 3 bases at V and 6 bases at J, with 6 bases in the middle. The CDR3 here is CASSEGLNSPLHF. The CDR3 DNA sequence: TGTGCCAGCAGTGAGGGGCTTAATTCACCCCTCCACTTT.

The rearrangement uses TRBV15 and TRBJ2-5; D may be TRBD1 (5 bases). The CDR3 is 15 amino acids. Deletions cut 1 base from V and 4 bases from J, with 13 bases between. CDR1 and CDR2 (germline): LNHNV, YYDKDF (reference sequence). CDR3 amino acids: CATSRGGLRGETQYF. Here the CDR3 DNA reads TGTGCCACCAGCAGAGGCGGCCTAAGGGGAGAGACCCAGTACTTC. The whole variable domain, remainder taken from reference TRBV15 and TRBJ2-5, is DAMVIQNPRYQVTQFGKPVTLSCSQTLNHNVMYWYQQKSSQAPKLLFHYYDKDFNNEADTPDNFQSRRPNTSFCFLDIRSPGLGDTAMYLCATSRGGLRGETQYFGPGTRLLVL.

The gene calls are TRBV28 and TRBJ1-2; TRBD1 matches 7 bases. In germline, CDR1 is MDHEN, CDR2 SYDVKM. Unmatched junction bases numbered 5, after V lost 6 bases and J lost 4 bases. The CDR3 totals 13 residues. The CDR3 DNA reads as TGTGCCAGCAGGGGGCCAGGGGGCTATGGCTACACCTTC. It is translated as CASRGPGGYGYTF.

This chain uses TRBV29-1 with TRBJ2-5; 8 nucleotides align to TRBD1. CDR3 size: 14 residues. CDR1 is SQVTM and CDR2 is ANQGSEA in the germline V gene. After removal of 6 bases from V and 5 bases from J, the junction contained 11 bases not matched to a gene. CDR3 sequence: CSVGPTGGMETQYF. The CDR3 DNA is TGCAGCGTGGGACCCACAGGGGGAATGGAGACCCAGTACTTC.

V is TRBV30 and J is TRBJ1-2, with TRBD1 matching 8 bases. After removal of 7 bases from V and 6 bases from J, the junction contained 10 bases not matched to a gene. CDR3 size: 13 residues. The germline CDR1 and CDR2 sequences are GTSNPN and SVGIG (reference sequence). CDR3 region: CAFTTGATNGYTF. CDR3 DNA: TGTGCCTTTACGACAGGGGCTACGAATGGCTACACCTTC. The full variable domain, with the rest looked up from reference TRBV30 and TRBJ1-2, is SQTIHQWPATLVQPVGSPLSLECTVEGTSNPNLYWYRQAAGRGLQLLFYSVGIGQISSEVPQNLSASRPQDRQFILSSKKLLLSDSGFYLCAFTTGATNGYTFGSGTRLTVV.

The count of this clone is one. This chain joins TRBV19 and TRBJ1-5; no reliable D call. Germline loops: CDR1 LNHDA, CDR2 SQIVND (reference sequence). Trimming removed 3 bases from V and 9 bases from J, with 18 bases in between. This CDR3 comprises 15 residues. The DNA for the CDR3 is TGTGCCAGTAGTATCTGGGCAGCCGCCCGGGGGCCCCAGCATTTT. Amino acids: CASSIWAAARGPQHF.

V is TRBV6-5 and J is TRBJ1-5; a weak D match, TRBD1 (6 bases). This CDR3 is built from 15 residues. The germline V and J ends were trimmed by 6 bases and 4 bases, with 16 bases remaining between them. Germline V gene data show CDR1 as MNHEY and CDR2 as SVGAGI. The CDR3 sequence: CASRPGGRKNQPQHF. The CDR3 DNA follows: TGTGCCAGCAGACCGGGGGGGCGCAAGAATCAGCCCCAGCATTTT.

V gene TRBV13 combines with J gene TRBJ1-3; 9 positions match TRBD1. The germline CDR1 and CDR2 sequences are PRHDT and FYEKMQ (reference sequence). The CDR3 contains 15 residues. V dropped 3 bases and J dropped 6; count of bases not matched to a gene: 6. The CDR3: CASSFRDRDENTIYF. The CDR3 DNA reads as TGTGCCAGCAGCTTTCGGGACAGGGATGAAAACACCATATATTTT.

The chain uses TRBV28 and TRBJ2-7; 10 bases agree with TRBD1. The length of the CDR3 is 15 residues. Germline assignment: CDR1 MDHEN and CDR2 SYDVKM. V lost 7 bases to trimming and J lost 4 bases; unmatched junction nucleotides: 10. The CDR3: CASTVPGTGAYEQYF. The CDR3 DNA sequence: TGTGCCAGCACCGTTCCCGGGACAGGGGCGTACGAGCAGTACTTC.

CDR3 nucleotides: TGTGCCAGCAGCCCAAGACTAGCGGGGGACCTCTTTAACACCGGGGAGCTGTTTTTT. Its protein is CASSPRLAGDLFNTGELFF. The genes are TRBV7-3 and TRBJ2-2; TRBD2 aligns across 12 bases. CDR3 length equals 19 residues. J gave up 2 bases and V 5 bases, and 12 bases lay outside the gene matches. Germline V gives CDR1 SGHTA, CDR2 FQGTGA.

This clone appeared a single time. The J gene is TRBJ2-1, the V gene TRBV18; 10 bases line up with TRBD1. The ends lost 3 bases at V and 0 bases at J; junction bases unmatched: 8. This CDR3 is 18 amino acids long. Looked up from germline, CDR1 is KGHSH and CDR2 is LQKENI. The CDR3 region has the DNA TGTGCCAGCTCACCTTCGGACAGGGGGTTTATCTCCTACAATGAGCAGTTCTTC. Translated, it gives CASSPSDRGFISYNEQFF.